This T cell receptor (beta chain) is drawn from a study of T cells in Graves' hyperthyroidism and ophthalmopathy. Study information: Any treatment followed the collection of peripheral blood at initial diagnosis.

This clonotype was picked up a small number of times. Its specificity is not known. Notes on the study in general: Prediction of ophthalmopathy progression came a median approximately 7 months pre-onset.

RNA transcripts were the template for amplifying TCR beta CDR3 regions. When the TCR CDR3 underwent first-round RT-PCR, the HTBI primer set was used. Each CDR3 protein is one row after TCRdb ran MiXCR on the multiplex PCR reads. The sample includes approximately 200,000 distinct CDR3 sequences, around 19% of them seen just once. Germline CDR1 is KGHSH and CDR2 is LQKENI. With 5 bases removed from V and 1 base from J, the gap between germline ends came to 11 bases. This CDR3 comprises 15 residues. Lactation, pregnancy, other autoimmune disease or uncontrolled infection led to exclusion of patients. The sample comprised blood. The chain has TRBV18 and TRBJ2-2, with D perhaps being TRBD1 or TRBD2 (5 bases each). This clonotype originated in a man in his forties with Graves' hyperthyroidism. CDR3 in DNA: TGTGCCAGCTCATCGGGACCCGGGAACACCGGGGAGCTGTTTTTT. Amino acid sequence: CASSSGPGNTGELFF.